A selection of T cell receptor beta chains follows, all from one sample in a study of blood T cell repertoires in COVID-19. TCRdb's copy holds only in-frame clones and misses some; the assay was immunoSEQ multiplex PCR. The sample records some 190,000 clones, about 77% being singletons. Sequencing was performed on PBMCs or T cells enriched from blood (not recorded which). These TCRs come from a woman in her forties or fifties with acute COVID-19. Both conserved end residues are part of each CDR3. The order of the fields is V gene, J gene, clone size, D gene, CDR3 protein, CDR3 DNA. The D gene is left open where the match is weak. Clone size, where shown, is once, few, many, or a class for clones that have expanded.

TRBV24-1	TRBJ2-3	-	TRBD2	CATSDLGGGGGPQYF	TGTGCCACCAGTGATTTGGGTGGCGGGGGGGGCCCCCAGTATTTT
TRBV27	TRBJ1-2	-	TRBD1	CASTGTGGHGYTF	TGTGCCAGCACTGGGACAGGGGGACATGGCTACACCTTC
TRBV29-1	TRBJ1-2	-	-	CSVGREFTYGYTF	TGCAGCGTTGGGCGGGAATTCACCTATGGCTACACCTTC
TRBV12-3/TRBV12-4	TRBJ2-2	-	-	CASTLGGTGELFF	TGTGCCAGCACCTTGGGGGGAACCGGGGAGCTGTTTTTT
TRBV11-2	TRBJ2-1	few	TRBD1	CASSSQDRGRFF	TGTGCCAGCAGCTCACAGGACAGGGGTAGATTCTTC
TRBV7-3	TRBJ2-5	-	-	CASSPQPTRITETQYF	TGTGCCAGCAGCCCCCAGCCGACTAGAATTACCGAGACCCAGTACTTC
TRBV6-5	TRBJ2-1	-	TRBD1	CASIRDRGNNEQFF	TGTGCCAGCATAAGAGACAGGGGAAACAATGAGCAGTTCTTC
TRBV5-8	TRBJ1-4	-	-	CASSFLYLREKLFF	TGTGCCAGCAGCTTTCTTTACCTCCGGGAAAAACTGTTTTTT
TRBV6-5	TRBJ1-3	-	-	CASSYSSVGAGNTIYF	TGTGCCAGCAGTTACTCGAGTGTAGGGGCTGGAAACACCATATATTTT
TRBV6-2/TRBV6-3	TRBJ2-6	-	-	CASSYSSLEGGISSGANVLTF	TGTGCCAGCAGTTACTCGAGTCTGGAGGGGGGGATAAGCTCTGGGGCCAACGTCCTGACTTTC
TRBV19	TRBJ1-1	-	-	CASSIWGGPTTNTEAFF	TGTGCCAGTAGTATCTGGGGGGGTCCGACAACGAACACTGAAGCTTTCTTT
TRBV4-3	TRBJ1-2	-	-	CASSQELRPEGYTF	TGCGCCAGCAGCCAAGAGCTGAGGCCAGAAGGCTACACCTTC
TRBV7-8	TRBJ2-5	-	TRBD1	CASSSAGTGRDQYF	TGTGCCAGCAGCTCCGCCGGGACAGGGAGGGACCAGTACTTC
TRBV30	TRBJ2-5	-	-	CAWSVGSTDPGGETQYF	TGTGCCTGGAGTGTAGGATCAACCGACCCCGGGGGAGAGACCCAGTACTTC
TRBV14	TRBJ2-5	-	-	CASSQNRGQETQYF	TGTGCCAGCAGCCAAAATCGGGGTCAAGAGACCCAGTACTTC
TRBV19	TRBJ1-4	-	-	CASTTYAGGNEKLFF	TGTGCCAGTACCACCTACGCGGGGGGGAATGAAAAACTGTTTTTT
TRBV19	TRBJ1-2	-	TRBD1	CASSTTGGEVGYTF	TGTGCCAGTAGTACGACAGGGGGCGAGGTTGGCTACACCTTC
TRBV28	TRBJ1-1	-	-	CASSFVNREAFF	TGTGCCAGCAGTTTTGTTAACAGGGAAGCTTTCTTT
TRBV24-1	TRBJ1-6	-	-	CATLEPPLHF	TGTGCCACCCTGGAGCCACCCCTCCACTTT
TRBV11-3	TRBJ1-2	-	-	CASSKRRCSLRGGYTF	TGTGCCAGCAGCAAACGACGGTGTTCCCTCCGGGGTGGCTACACCTTC
TRBV7-7	TRBJ2-2	-	-	CASSPVTGELFF	TGTGCTAGCAGCCCTGTCACCGGGGAGCTGTTTTTT
TRBV14	TRBJ1-1	few	TRBD1	CASSPTGMDTEAFF	TGTGCCAGCAGCCCGACAGGGATGGACACTGAAGCTTTCTTT
TRBV3-1/TRBV3-2	TRBJ2-1	-	TRBD2	CASSQGASGVNEQFF	TGTGCCAGCAGCCAAGGTGCTAGCGGGGTAAATGAGCAGTTCTTC
TRBV3-1/TRBV3-2	TRBJ1-2	few	-	CASSQEGGGLYTF	TGTGCCAGCAGCCAAGAGGGGGGTGGCCTCTACACCTTC
TRBV7-2	TRBJ1-4	-	-	CASSLSGPNEKLFF	TGTGCCAGCAGCTTAAGCGGTCCTAATGAAAAACTGTTTTTT
TRBV4-3	TRBJ2-6	-	TRBD1	CASSRGQEASGANVLTF	TGCGCCAGCAGCCGCGGACAGGAAGCCTCTGGGGCCAACGTCCTGACTTTC
TRBV29-1	TRBJ1-2	few	-	CSVVAGSYGYTF	TGCAGCGTTGTAGCCGGGAGCTATGGCTACACCTTC
TRBV5-5	TRBJ1-6	-	-	CASSLESGSSYNSPLHF	TGTGCCAGCAGCTTGGAAAGCGGCTCCTCCTATAATTCACCCCTCCACTTT
TRBV6-5	TRBJ1-2	-	-	CASTAGSLLGYTF	TGTGCCAGCACCGCAGGGTCATTGCTTGGCTACACCTTC
TRBV5-1	TRBJ2-1	-	TRBD1	CASSQRQGTEQFF	TGCGCCAGCAGCCAAAGACAGGGAACTGAGCAGTTCTTC
TRBV7-5	TRBJ1-5	-	-	CVRSLVSAGRQPQHF	TGTGTCAGAAGCTTAGTTTCGGCAGGGCGGCAGCCCCAGCATTTT
TRBV29-1	TRBJ2-1	-	TRBD2	CSVEASSGGVGNEQFF	TGCAGCGTTGAAGCATCTAGCGGGGGGGTAGGCAATGAGCAGTTCTTC
TRBV5-1	TRBJ2-5	-	TRBD2	CASSLVTSGGLETQYF	TGCGCCAGCAGCTTGGTTACTAGCGGGGGGCTTGAGACCCAGTACTTC
TRBV4-2	TRBJ1-4	-	-	CASSQESQRTNEKLFF	TGTGCCAGCAGCCAAGAATCACAGCGGACTAATGAAAAACTGTTTTTT
TRBV7-2	TRBJ1-1	-	-	CASNRRGGSLEAFF	TGTGCCAGCAACAGGAGGGGGGGGTCCCTTGAAGCTTTCTTT
TRBV29-1	TRBJ1-2	-	-	CSVKPSTGDGYTF	TGCAGCGTTAAGCCATCGACAGGCGATGGCTACACCTTC
TRBV7-9	TRBJ1-5	-	-	CASSLERGGGNQPQHF	TGTGCCAGCAGCTTAGAACGTGGAGGTGGCAATCAGCCCCAGCATTTT
TRBV6-4	TRBJ2-2	-	-	CASSPVSGGELFF	TGTGCCAGCAGCCCGGTTTCGGGCGGGGAGCTGTTTTTT
TRBV24-1	TRBJ2-1	-	TRBD1	CATSEAGTGPWDEQFF	TGTGCCACCAGTGAGGCAGGGACAGGGCCTTGGGATGAGCAGTTCTTC
TRBV28	TRBJ2-1	-	-	CASSLLGGRDEQFF	TGTGCCAGCAGTTTACTGGGAGGTAGGGATGAGCAGTTCTTC
TRBV19	TRBJ1-1	-	-	CASSTSGTSYTEAFF	TGTGCCAGTAGTACCTCCGGGACATCCTACACTGAAGCTTTCTTT
TRBV4-3	TRBJ2-2	once	-	CASSQTQGWAANTGELFF	TGCGCCAGCAGCCAAACTCAGGGTTGGGCTGCGAACACCGGGGAGCTGTTTTTT
TRBV7-9	TRBJ2-5	-	-	CASTTGETQYF	TGTGCCAGCACCACGGGAGAGACCCAGTACTTC
TRBV7-8	TRBJ1-2	few	TRBD1	CASSAQGAPSYGYTF	TGTGCCAGCAGCGCACAGGGGGCTCCCTCCTATGGCTACACCTTC
TRBV18	TRBJ1-2	-	TRBD1	CASSPGQGVRGYTF	TGTGCCAGCTCACCGGGACAGGGGGTCCGCGGCTACACCTTC
TRBV30	TRBJ1-6	-	-	CAWEDINSPLHF	TGTGCCTGGGAGGACATAAATTCACCCCTCCACTTT
TRBV27	TRBJ1-1	-	-	CASYPQAMNTEAFF	TGTGCCAGCTACCCACAGGCGATGAACACTGAAGCTTTCTTT
TRBV28	TRBJ1-3	-	-	CASGLDRPLSGNTIYF	TGTGCCAGCGGACTAGACCGTCCCCTCTCTGGAAACACCATATATTTT
TRBV6-1	TRBJ1-1	few	-	CASSERWTAHTEAFF	TGTGCCAGCAGTGAACGCTGGACAGCACACACTGAAGCTTTCTTT
TRBV7-8	TRBJ1-1	-	TRBD1	CASSLWDSNTEAFF	TGTGCCAGCAGCTTATGGGACAGCAACACTGAAGCTTTCTTT
TRBV6-5	TRBJ1-2	-	-	CASSSSLEITYGYTF	TGTGCCAGCAGTTCTAGCCTTGAAATAACCTATGGCTACACCTTC
TRBV21-1	TRBJ1-1	few	-	CASSKGGQDRGPEAFF	TGTGCCAGCAGCAAAGGTGGGCAGGACAGGGGGCCTGAAGCTTTCTTT